The entry below gives a single T cell receptor (beta chain) sequence along with its context. Its antigen remains unknown. V was cut by 0 bases and J by 8 bases, with 16 bases left in between. Looked up from germline, CDR1 is MNHEY and CDR2 is SVGEGT. The CDR3 runs 15 residues. This sample is part of a study of early T cells in non-severe SARS-CoV-2 infection. Study-level background: With bulk RNA from unsorted whole blood as input, sequencing yielded unpaired chains.

Molecules of cDNA were individually given unique molecular identifiers that were attached to them. TCRdb passed the 5' RACE reads through MiXCR, listing each CDR3 protein once. The sample shows roughly 100,000 distinct CDR3 sequences, 12% to 15% of them seen only once. Study observations and caveats: VDJdb matching skewed toward anti-spike CD8 responses, missing private and CD4 specificities.

The gene calls are TRBV6-2 or TRBV6-3 and TRBJ1-1; D not certain. This receptor was identified in an adult who was a healthcare worker with PCR-confirmed SARS-CoV-2 infection or an uninfected control (not recorded which). The sequenced sample consisted of whole blood. This chain's CDR3 is CASSYSKGVTGEAFF. Written as DNA, the CDR3 is TGTGCCAGCAGTTACTCGAAGGGCGTAACGGGCGAAGCTTTCTTT.